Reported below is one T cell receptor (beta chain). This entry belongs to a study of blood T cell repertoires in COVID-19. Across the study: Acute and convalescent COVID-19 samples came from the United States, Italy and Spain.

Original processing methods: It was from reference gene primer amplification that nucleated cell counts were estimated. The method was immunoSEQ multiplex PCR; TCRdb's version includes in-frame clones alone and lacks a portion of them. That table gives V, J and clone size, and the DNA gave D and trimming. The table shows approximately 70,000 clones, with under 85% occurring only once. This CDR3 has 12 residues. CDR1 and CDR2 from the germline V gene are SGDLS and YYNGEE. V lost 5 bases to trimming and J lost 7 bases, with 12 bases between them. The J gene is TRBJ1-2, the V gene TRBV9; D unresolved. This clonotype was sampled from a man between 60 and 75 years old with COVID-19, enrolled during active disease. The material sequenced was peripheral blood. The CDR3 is CASSLDDSGYTF. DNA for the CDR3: TGTGCCAGCAGTCTTGACGACTCTGGCTACACCTTC.